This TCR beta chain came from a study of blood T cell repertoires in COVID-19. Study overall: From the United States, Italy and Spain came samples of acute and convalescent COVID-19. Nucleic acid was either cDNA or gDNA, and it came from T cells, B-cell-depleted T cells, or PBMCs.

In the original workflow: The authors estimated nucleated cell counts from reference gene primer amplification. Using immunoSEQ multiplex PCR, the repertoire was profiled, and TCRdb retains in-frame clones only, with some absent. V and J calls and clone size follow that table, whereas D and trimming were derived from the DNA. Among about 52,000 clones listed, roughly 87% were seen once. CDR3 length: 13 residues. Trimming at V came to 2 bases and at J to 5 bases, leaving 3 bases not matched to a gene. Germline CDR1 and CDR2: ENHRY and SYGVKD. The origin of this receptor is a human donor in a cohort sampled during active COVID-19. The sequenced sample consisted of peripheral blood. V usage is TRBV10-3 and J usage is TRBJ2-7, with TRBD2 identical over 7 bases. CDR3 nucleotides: TGTGCCATCAGTGAGCGAACTAGCGACGAGCAGTACTTC. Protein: CAISERTSDEQYF.